This T cell receptor (beta chain) was found in a study of T-cell memory formation after mild COVID-19 (dated by TCRdb to the early 2020s). Some background on the complete study: Most TCR sequence clusters were specific to one of the two donors. Longitudinal TCRalpha and TCRbeta repertoire sequencing tracked T-cell clones expanding and contracting after mild COVID-19 in a couple of donors. Two young, previously healthy adult volunteers made up the cohort, one male and one female. What the authors observed across the whole study: The study covered only a couple of mild cases, and larger cohorts including severe cases with pre-infection samples were considered necessary. From day 15 to 85, contracting clones showed balanced CD4/CD8 phenotypes, whereas a second wave of clones that expanded from day 15 to 37 leaned towards CD4+. The second-wave clones that peaked on day 37 were not confirmed to be SARS-CoV-2 specific. Contracting CD4+ clones appeared mostly in the CM and EM memory subsets, whereas CD8+ clones were enriched in EMRA. Some responding clones were detected in pre-infection memory, suggesting pre-existing cross-reactive memory T cells joined the SARS-CoV-2 response.

Of note for this clonotype: What antigen it recognizes has not been identified. Per-base qualities were not stored, and no clone one base away is much larger.

PBMCs were isolated by Ficoll-Paque density gradient centrifugation. For sequencing, an Illumina NovaSeq 6000 was employed. Using 5'RACE with constant-segment primers, TCRalpha and TCRbeta cDNA libraries were constructed, with sample barcodes and unique molecular identifiers added in the process. Trizol reagent was used to extract RNA from every sample. Library amplification was performed in two PCR steps, and a second sample barcode and Illumina TruSeq adapters were introduced in the second step. Sequencing of libraries was performed on an Illumina NovaSeq with 2 x 150 bp paired-end reads. The study's processing was this. Demultiplexing of reads and collapsing into UMI-guided consensus sequences were performed with migec v1.2.7. Using mixcr v2.1.11, UMI consensuses were aligned to TRA and TRB V and J templates and then assembled into clonotypes. A clonotype was counted as expanded or contracted only when both edgeR and NoisET called the clonotype significant, with the noise models trained on biological replicates. For edgeR calls, a false discovery rate-adjusted p below 0.01 and a log2 fold-change threshold of 1 were applied. As an exploratory analysis of dynamics, max-normalized trajectories of the 1000 most abundant clonotypes were examined with PCA combined with hierarchical clustering. Separately sequenced CD4+ and CD8+ repertoires were used to assign the CD4 or CD8 phenotype of responding clones. Using fastp at Q25 and MiXCR, TCRdb reprocessed the public reads and kept productive beta chains. Each entry merges the rows of one CDR3 protein and shows their most common DNA and genes. The V and J calls, along with clone size, are taken from TCRdb and not from the paper's own processing. This sample lists hundreds of thousands of distinct CDR3 sequences; 17% were detected once. The ten largest account for roughly 7.8% of the sample.

Sequencing was performed on PBMCs or a T cell subset sorted from them (not recorded which). This sequence originates from an adult woman who had mild COVID-19 (a few samples of this study predate the infection). The sample titles of this study are shuffled in the database, so cell type and time point are left out; the donor was told from shared clones.

The DNA sequence follows: TGCGCCAGCAGCCAAGATATCGGCGGGAGGGGAGATACGCAGTATTTT. Its translation is CASSQDIGGRGDTQYF. The chain couples TRBV4-3 to TRBJ2-3, and 9 bases in between align with TRBD2. Taken from the germline V gene, the CDR1 and CDR2 loops are LGHNA and YSLEER. From cysteine to phenylalanine, the CDR3 is 16 amino acids long. Only the CDR3 portion is preserved as DNA: 48 bases, with reading frame beginning at the first base. Relative to germline, V is missing 0 bases and J is missing 5 bases, with 6 bases of the junction outside any gene match.